This TCR beta chain was recorded in a study of blood T cell repertoires in COVID-19. The wider study: PBMCs, B-cell-depleted T cells, or T cells were the source of the cDNA or gDNA that made up the material.

This CDR3 is 12 amino acids long. Germline V gene lookup returns CDR1 LNHDA and CDR2 SQIVND (reference sequence). The method was immunoSEQ multiplex PCR; TCRdb's version includes in-frame clones alone and lacks a portion of them. The repertoire holds more than 150,000 clones, with over 70% as singletons. The chain links TRBV19 to TRBJ1-5; D call uncertain. This receptor was taken from a woman aged 60-75 years who had recovered from COVID-19. Sequences were obtained from PBMCs or T cells enriched from blood (not recorded which). The chain's CDR3 is CASRGLETPQHF. CDR3 nucleotide sequence: TGTGCTTCCCGGGGTTTGGAGACGCCCCAGCATTTT. The full variable domain, its missing parts supplied by reference TRBV19 and TRBJ1-5, is DGGITQSPKYLFRKEGQNVTLSCEQNLNHDAMYWYRQDPGQGLRLIYYSQIVNDFQKGDIAEGYSVSREKKESFPLTVTSAQKNPTAFYLCASRGLETPQHFGDGTRLSIL.